The 10 T cell receptor beta chains below all came from one sample that was sequenced in a study of T cells in Graves' hyperthyroidism and ophthalmopathy. RNA transcripts gave rise to amplified TCR beta CDR3 regions. Carried out on the TCR CDR3, a first-round RT-PCR used the HTBI primer set. Via MiXCR, TCRdb re-called the multiplex PCR reads, giving one row per CDR3 protein. The sample lists a few hundred thousand distinct CDR3 sequences, 18% occurring once. The sample was blood. The receptors stem from a woman aged 45-59 years with Graves' hyperthyroidism.

The sample holds many counts of this clonotype. The V gene is TRBV3-1, the J gene TRBJ1-4, with 8 bases lining up with TRBD1. V lost 1 base and J lost 7; bases outside the gene matches: 5. Germline CDR1 and CDR2: LGHDT and YNNKEL (reference sequence). The CDR3 spans 15 residues. In DNA form, the CDR3 reads TGTGCCAGCAGCCAAGCCCAGGGGGCGGGTGAAAAACTGTTTTTT. Residues: CASSQAQGAGEKLFF.

This clonotype was recorded many times. This chain joins TRBV7-9 and TRBJ2-3, with D hard to call. This CDR3 comprises 16 residues. Germline CDR1 and CDR2: SEHNR and FQNEAQ (reference sequence). V dropped 3 bases and J dropped 0 bases, with 13 bases sitting between them. This CDR3 reads CASSFGPNPSTDTQYF. Written as DNA, the CDR3 is TGTGCCAGCAGCTTTGGCCCAAACCCTAGCACAGATACGCAGTATTTT.

This clonotype has just a few counts. The genes are TRBV4-1 and TRBJ1-2; 9 bases are shared with TRBD1. Germline assignment: CDR1 MGHRA and CDR2 YSYEKL. This CDR3 spans 18 amino acids. The junction had 15 bases not matched to a gene; V was cut back by 1 base and J by 6 bases. For the CDR3, the DNA is TGCGCCAGCAGCCAAGCCGTGACTCGGGGGACAGGGAGGAATGGCTACACCTTC. Its protein product is CASSQAVTRGTGRNGYTF.

This clonotype was counted between two and nine times. The V call is TRBV2, the J call TRBJ2-3, with TRBD2 matching 14 bases. After removal of 5 bases from V and 0 bases from J, the junction contained 7 bases not matched to a gene. The CDR3 is made up of 18 amino acids. CDR1 and CDR2 from the germline V gene are SNHLY and FYNNEI. The CDR3 region has the DNA TGTGCCAGCAGTCCTGGGACTAGCGGGGGCCCTAGCACAGATACGCAGTATTTT. Protein: CASSPGTSGGPSTDTQYF. Drawing the rest from reference TRBV2 and TRBJ2-3, the complete variable domain is EPEVTQTPSHQVTQMGQEVILRCVPISNHLYFYWYRQILGQKVEFLVSFYNNEISEKSEIFDDQFSVERPDGSNFTLKIRSTKLEDSAMYFCASSPGTSGGPSTDTQYFGPGTRLTVL.

The V call is TRBV28, the J call TRBJ2-2, with TRBD1 as a possible D gene (6 bases). With 7 bases removed from V and 3 bases from J, the gap between germline ends came to 9 bases. The germline V gene encodes CDR1 MDHEN and CDR2 SYDVKM. The CDR3 covers 13 residues. The DNA for the CDR3 is TGTGCCAGCACCACAGGGTACACCGGGGAGCTGTTTTTT. Translated, it gives CASTTGYTGELFF.

There are a few counts of this clonotype. The V call is TRBV29-1, the J call TRBJ2-5; the D call may be TRBD1 or TRBD2 (5 bases each). There are 15 residues in the CDR3. In germline, CDR1 is SQVTM, CDR2 ANQGSEA. V lost 6 bases, J lost 2 bases, and 19 bases lay in between. This CDR3 is CSVENPGRIQETQYF. The CDR3 region has the DNA TGCAGCGTGGAAAATCCGGGACGGATACAAGAGACCCAGTACTTC.

This clonotype turned up a few times. The gene calls are TRBV12-3 or TRBV12-4 and TRBJ1-3; D ambiguous. The V gene lost 5 bases and the J gene lost 9 bases, with 8 bases spanning the gap. The CDR3 has 11 amino acids. The DNA for the CDR3 is TGTGCCAGCAGTGCCAACGGCACCATATATTTT. Its protein product is CASSANGTIYF.

This clonotype was seen ten or more times. This chain links TRBV10-2 with TRBJ1-5, with TRBD1 identical over 9 bases. Germline values: CDR1 WSHSY, CDR2 SAAADI. V was pared by 8 bases and J by 5 bases, with 4 bases of the junction left unmatched. This CDR3 is built from 13 residues. In nucleotides, the CDR3 is TGCGCCAGCCGCGGACAGGGGTATCAGCCCCAGCATTTT. Translation: CASRGQGYQPQHF.

The V call is TRBV10-3, the J call TRBJ1-1; 8 bases fit TRBD1. V was pared by 5 bases and J by 1 base, with 3 bases of the junction left unmatched. Germline V CDR1 and CDR2: ENHRY, SYGVKD. This CDR3 is 14 amino acids long. As DNA, the CDR3 is TGTGCCATCAGTAATGACAGGGGGAACACTGAAGCTTTCTTT. Translation gives CAISNDRGNTEAFF.

This clonotype turned up a few times. Sequence at one end of the junction differs from germline and may be a read error. This CDR3 reads CASRYSGQGPSGYGYTF. In DNA form, the CDR3 reads TGTGCCAGCAGATACTCGGGACAGGGGCCTTCTGGATATGGCTACACCTTC. The rearrangement links TRBV6-5 to TRBJ1-2, with 10 nucleotides matching TRBD1. Germline CDR1 and CDR2: MNHEY and SVGAGI. The CDR3 is made up of 17 amino acids.